One sample yielded the 18 T cell receptor beta chains listed below, sequenced in a study of OX40 agonist ivuxolimab in advanced cancers. Profiling relied on immunoSEQ multiplex PCR, and the TCRdb table lists in-frame clones only, not all of them. The sample yields about 110,000 clones, 91% seen once. The sequencing used CD4+ or CD8+ T cells sorted from blood, collected in a trial of the OX40 agonist ivuxolimab. These receptor sequences come from an adult with an advanced solid tumor such as melanoma, head and neck, liver or kidney cancer.

The chain recombines TRBV5-5 with TRBJ1-5; TRBD1 aligns across 7 bases. Germline values: CDR1 SGHKS, CDR2 YYEKEE (reference sequence). Trimming cost V 0 bases and J 4 bases; bases outside gene matches: 7. The CDR3 loop spans 16 amino acids. CDR3 DNA sequence: TGTGCCAGCAGCTTGGAACCGACAGGGAATAATCAGCCCCAGCATTTT. Its protein is CASSLEPTGNNQPQHF.

This clone appeared a few times. This sequence joins TRBV4-1 and TRBJ2-1; 7 bases map to TRBD2. This CDR3 is 16 amino acids long. Germline V gene sequence: CDR1 MGHRA, CDR2 YSYEKL. J was trimmed by 10 bases and V by 1 base; bases with no gene match: 13. The CDR3 DNA reads TGCGCCAGCAGCCAAGGAACGGGGGGACCATCCTACGAGCAGTTCTTC. It is translated as CASSQGTGGPSYEQFF.

The rearrangement joins TRBV5-1 to TRBJ2-1, with 13 bases that match TRBD2. The CDR3 contains 16 residues. Unmatched junction bases numbered 4, after V lost 0 bases and J lost 7 bases. Germline-derived CDR1 and CDR2 are SGHRS and YFSETQ. In DNA, the CDR3 is TGCGCCAGCAGCTTGGGACTAGCGGGAGGAAATAATGAGCAGTTCTTC. As protein: CASSLGLAGGNNEQFF.

The chain is built from TRBV4-1 and TRBJ1-2; 9 nucleotides agree with TRBD1. Per the germline V gene, CDR1 is MGHRA and CDR2 is YSYEKL. The CDR3 sequence is 17 residues long. V trimming: 1 base; J trimming: 1 base; junction bases outside the gene matches: 7. The CDR3: CASSQVGRTGDNYGYTF. CDR3 coding DNA: TGCGCCAGCAGCCAAGTTGGCAGGACAGGGGATAACTATGGCTACACCTTC.

This clone has only a few counts. The chain combines TRBV5-1 with TRBJ2-7; TRBD1 agrees at 7 bases. Germline trimming cut 0 bases from V and 3 bases from J; bases unmatched to any gene: 6. CDR3 length: 15 amino acids. Germline V lookup: CDR1 SGHRS, CDR2 YFSETQ. The CDR3 here is CASSLGPGGIYEQYF. The CDR3 DNA follows: TGCGCCAGCAGCTTGGGGCCAGGGGGTATCTACGAGCAGTACTTC.

The rearrangement joins TRBV25-1 to TRBJ2-7, with D possibly matching TRBD1 (6 bases). Germline CDR1 MGHDK, CDR2 SYGVNS. This CDR3 comprises 14 residues. V lost 3 bases and J lost 2, with 11 bases in between. The CDR3 region is CASSDLDRPYEQYF. CDR3 bases: TGTGCCAGCAGTGATCTCGACAGGCCCTACGAGCAGTACTTC.

This clone was picked up a small number of times. The gene calls are TRBV6-5 and TRBJ1-2; tentatively, D is TRBD1 (5 bases). This CDR3 contains 13 residues. Germline V gene sequence: CDR1 MNHEY, CDR2 SVGAGI. Trimming took off 5 bases at V and 7 bases at J, with 14 bases between the two ends. This CDR3 reads CASSPAGRSGYTF. The DNA of the CDR3 is TGTGCCAGCAGTCCCGCAGGGCGCTCTGGCTACACCTTC.

The V call is TRBV4-1, the J call TRBJ1-4; TRBD1 matches 11 bases. The trim removed 0 bases at V and 7 bases at J, leaving 7 bases unmatched. Germline V gene data show CDR1 as MGHRA and CDR2 as YSYEKL. The CDR3 extends over 17 amino acids. The CDR3 sequence is CASSQDLTGTGGEKLFF. CDR3 sequence (DNA): TGCGCCAGCAGCCAAGATCTTACCGGGACAGGGGGTGAAAAACTGTTTTTT.

The chain carries TRBV18 and TRBJ2-1; the D is unclear. This CDR3 contains 14 residues. The V end was cut by 3 bases, the J end by 5 bases, with 11 bases between. Germline V lookup: CDR1 KGHSH, CDR2 LQKENI. As DNA, the CDR3 is TGTGCCAGCTCACCGGGTAGTGGCCACAATGAGCAGTTCTTC. Translating it yields CASSPGSGHNEQFF.

The rearrangement joins TRBV5-1 to TRBJ1-2; D is unclear. CDR1 and CDR2 from the germline V gene are SGHRS and YFSETQ. This CDR3 is built from 15 residues. The V gene lost 0 bases and the J gene lost 0 bases, with 9 bases spanning the gap. The CDR3 sequence: CASSLDWQANYGYTF. The CDR3, as DNA: TGCGCCAGCAGCTTGGATTGGCAGGCTAACTATGGCTACACCTTC.

Regarding this clone: Because the CDR3 is missing its conserved closing phenylalanine or tryptophan, this is likely a read error. The chain couples TRBV6-5 to TRBJ1-1, with a tentative D call TRBD1 (6 bases). The CDR3 consists of 15 residues. V lost 6 bases to trimming and J lost 6 bases, with 20 bases between them. Germline V gives CDR1 MNHEY, CDR2 SVGAGI. The CDR3 sequence: CASRQTSTGGSEAFL. DNA of the CDR3: TGTGCCAGCAGACAAACCTCGACAGGAGGGTCTGAAGCTTTCCTT.

The rearrangement joins TRBV28 to TRBJ1-5; possible D gene TRBD1, 6 bases. The CDR3 runs to 16 residues. V lost 5 bases and J lost 6, with 20 bases in between. Looked up from germline, CDR1 is MDHEN and CDR2 is SYDVKM. The DNA for the CDR3 is TGTGCCAGCAGTCCCCACCGAGGGGGGTTGGGTCAGCCCCAGCATTTT. Translating it yields CASSPHRGGLGQPQHF.

This sequence joins TRBV5-4 and TRBJ1-2, with D possibly being TRBD1 (6 bases). V lost 0 bases to trimming and J lost 4 bases, with 13 bases between them. The length of the CDR3 is 15 residues. Germline CDR1 and CDR2: SGHNT and YYREEE (reference sequence). Here the CDR3 reads CASSLGGALSYGYTF. The CDR3 DNA reads as TGTGCCAGCAGCTTGGGGGGGGCCTTATCCTATGGCTACACCTTC.

The chain uses TRBV20-1 and TRBJ2-5; D remains ambiguous. V lost 6 bases, J lost 3 bases, and 8 bases lay in between. CDR1 DFQATT and CDR2 SNEGSKA come from the germline V gene (reference sequence). CDR3 length: 11 residues. In nucleotides, the CDR3 is TGCAGTGCAGAGGCAAAAGAGACCCAGTACTTC. Translation: CSAEAKETQYF.

The rearrangement links TRBV6-5 to TRBJ1-1, with TRBD1 identical over 9 bases. CDR1 is MNHEY, CDR2 SVGAGI, per germline. Trimming cost V 6 bases and J 1 base; bases outside gene matches: 6. There are 15 residues in the CDR3. The CDR3 region has the DNA TGTGCCAGCAGACATCGACAGGGGGGGAACACTGAAGCTTTCTTT. It yields the protein CASRHRQGGNTEAFF.

V gene TRBV10-3 combines with J gene TRBJ2-7; TRBD1 agrees at 8 bases. From germline, CDR1 is ENHRY and CDR2 SYGVKD. Trimming took 3 bases from V and 3 from J; bases not matched to a gene: 7. This CDR3 comprises 15 residues. CDR3 sequence reads: CAISDPKQGVYEQYF. The CDR3 coding sequence is TGTGCCATCAGTGACCCAAAACAGGGGGTCTACGAGCAGTACTTC.

A few counts support this clone. The V and J genes are TRBV18 and TRBJ2-3; 9 bases fit TRBD2. V lost 3 bases and J lost 4; bases outside the gene matches: 8. The CDR3 loop spans 16 amino acids. Germline V CDR1 and CDR2: KGHSH, LQKENI. CDR3 coding DNA: TGTGCCAGCTCACCCGCGCGGACTAGCGTTTCAGATACGCAGTATTTT. It encodes CASSPARTSVSDTQYF.

CDR3 bases: TGCGCCAGCAGCTTGTCAGCAGAAAAAGATACGCAGTATTTT. It translates to CASSLSAEKDTQYF. V usage is TRBV5-1 and J usage is TRBJ2-3; D is uncertain. Per the germline V gene, CDR1 is SGHRS and CDR2 is YFSETQ. The CDR3 extends over 14 amino acids. V was clipped by 1 base and J by 5 bases, with 11 bases between them.